This TCR beta chain was identified during a study of T cells in Graves' hyperthyroidism and ophthalmopathy. At the level of the study: Peripheral blood collection took place at initial diagnosis, before any treatment.

The source material, RNA transcripts, was used to amplify TCR beta CDR3 regions. During a first-round RT-PCR of the TCR CDR3, the HTBI primer set was used. TCRdb re-derived calls from the multiplex PCR reads in MiXCR, one entry per CDR3 protein. The repertoire holds hundreds of thousands of distinct CDR3 sequences, roughly 15% seen once, with under 15% in the top ten. This clonotype was seen more than once but under ten times. Its antigen is not identified. Orbital computed tomography and thyroid ultrasound, together with serum TRAb and thyroxine and clinical symptoms, were used for diagnoses. The study's findings and limits: Before onset, ophthalmopathy was predicted by the model a median around 6 months earlier.

This TCR was sampled from a woman aged 45-65 years with Graves' ophthalmopathy. The sequencing input was blood.

The CDR3 nucleotides are TGTGCCAGTAGTTCAGGCCCAGACAATGAGCAGTTCTTC. This encodes CASSSGPDNEQFF. The chain has TRBV19 and TRBJ2-1; D uncertain. Trimming cost V 5 bases and J 5 bases, with 10 bases left between them. Germline V gene sequence: CDR1 LNHDA, CDR2 SQIVND (reference sequence). The CDR3 runs 13 residues.